Presented here are 14 T cell receptor beta chains from one specimen sequenced in a study of blood T cell repertoires in COVID-19. Assay used: immunoSEQ multiplex PCR; TCRdb lists only in-frame clones, some missing. The table records 350,000 to 400,000 clones, 85% to 90% of them present only once. The sample was PBMCs or T cells enriched from blood (not recorded which). The receptors shown here come from a man aged 18 to 30 who had recovered from COVID-19.

This clone was recorded once. The chain employs TRBV19 and TRBJ1-2; 7 positions agree with TRBD1. Trimming took 8 bases from V and 5 from J; bases not matched to a gene: 14. The CDR3 is 15 residues long. Germline CDR1 is LNHDA and CDR2 is SQIVND (reference sequence). Here the CDR3 reads CASFKAGGGEYGYTF. In DNA form, the CDR3 reads TGTGCCAGTTTTAAAGCAGGGGGAGGAGAATATGGCTACACCTTC.

The chain links TRBV28 to TRBJ1-5; D is ambiguous. The CDR3 is made up of 14 amino acids. Germline CDR1 is MDHEN and CDR2 is SYDVKM. Trimming took off 6 bases at V and 7 bases at J, with 16 bases between the two ends. CDR3 bases: TGTGCCAGCAGGGAAGGTGGGGAGGGACAGCCCCAGCATTTT. It specifies CASREGGEGQPQHF.

This chain uses TRBV2 with TRBJ1-1, with D perhaps matching TRBD1 (5 bases). V lost 8 bases and J 10 bases, leaving 17 bases between the germline ends. The CDR3 length is 12 residues. Germline CDR1 SNHLY, CDR2 FYNNEI. The CDR3 nucleotides are TGTGCCAGCGAGTGGGGGGGGTCGGGAGCTTTCTTT. Its translation is CASEWGGSGAFF.

The chain uses TRBV3-1 (or the pseudogene TRBV3-2) and TRBJ1-1, with a weak D call TRBD1 (5 bases). Germline CDR1 is LGHDT and CDR2 is YNNKEL (reference sequence). This CDR3 has 13 residues. V gave up 0 bases and J gave up 11 bases, with 13 bases separating them. CDR3 residues: CASSQDQAGVAFF. The CDR3 DNA is TGTGCCAGCAGCCAAGATCAGGCGGGGGTGGCTTTCTTT.

V usage is TRBV9 and J usage is TRBJ2-3; D might be TRBD1 (5 bases). Germline CDR1 and CDR2: SGDLS and YYNGEE. Trimming cost V 0 bases and J 0 bases, with 8 bases left between them. The CDR3 covers 15 residues. The CDR3 nucleotides are TGTGCCAGCAGCGTAGGACAGCTCAGCACAGATACGCAGTATTTT. Protein sequence: CASSVGQLSTDTQYF.

The chain is built from TRBV11-2 and TRBJ1-6; 9 bases line up with TRBD1. With 5 bases clipped from V and 11 bases from J, the junction kept 7 bases outside the gene matches. From germline, CDR1 is SGHAT and CDR2 FQNNGV. CDR3 size: 14 residues. The CDR3: CASSLGQGRPPLHF. CDR3 in DNA: TGTGCCAGCAGCCTGGGACAGGGAAGGCCACCCCTCCACTTT.

The V call is TRBV11-1, the J call TRBJ1-1; D is undetermined. Trimming removed 6 bases at V and 4 bases at J, with 15 bases between. The CDR3 runs to 14 residues. Germline V gene lookup returns CDR1 SGHAT and CDR2 FQDESV (reference sequence). CDR3 in DNA: TGTGCCAGCAGAGCCGGGTCTGGCGGCACTGAAGCTTTCTTT. Translation: CASRAGSGGTEAFF.

This sequence joins TRBV28 and TRBJ1-1; D gene ambiguous. Trimming cost V 4 bases and J 1 base, with 10 bases left between them. The V gene's germline CDR1 is MDHEN and CDR2 SYDVKM. The CDR3 has 14 residues. CDR3 sequence reads: CASSSLYRNTEAFF. The DNA for the CDR3 is TGTGCCAGCAGTTCCCTATATCGGAACACTGAAGCTTTCTTT.

This chain uses TRBV9 with TRBJ2-1; 8 nucleotides match TRBD2. V gave up 4 bases and J gave up 0 bases; unmatched junction bases: 3. Germline V gene sequence: CDR1 SGDLS, CDR2 YYNGEE. CDR3 length equals 15 residues. The CDR3 reads CASSPGLGSYNEQFF. As DNA, the CDR3 is TGTGCCAGCAGCCCGGGACTAGGCTCCTACAATGAGCAGTTCTTC.

This clone has more than one count but fewer than ten. The genes are TRBV15 and TRBJ1-5; D is possibly TRBD1 (5 bases). The V and J ends lost 5 bases and 3 bases respectively, with 8 bases between them. Germline V lookup: CDR1 LNHNV, CDR2 YYDKDF (reference sequence). The CDR3 totals 13 residues. The CDR3 protein is CATSGHFNQPQHF. Written as DNA, the CDR3 is TGTGCCACCAGCGGACACTTCAATCAGCCCCAGCATTTT.

This chain connects TRBV19 to TRBJ2-7; TRBD2 matches at 10 bases. The V gene end was trimmed by 5 bases and the J gene end by 0 bases; junction bases not matched to a gene: 7. Looked up from germline, CDR1 is LNHDA and CDR2 is SQIVND (reference sequence). The CDR3 length is 16 residues. The CDR3 coding sequence is TGTGCCAGTAGTCCCCCGGGACTAGCGTTCTCCTACGAGCAGTACTTC. Translating it yields CASSPPGLAFSYEQYF.

In its sample, this clone was seen once. The chain joins TRBV27 to TRBJ1-1; TRBD1 aligns across 8 bases. This CDR3 comprises 13 residues. Germline lookup yields CDR1 MNHEY and CDR2 SMNVEV (reference sequence). V trimming: 2 bases; J trimming: 6 bases; junction bases outside the gene matches: 2. The CDR3 protein is CASSLQGAAEAFF. CDR3 bases: TGTGCCAGCAGTTTACAGGGGGCCGCTGAAGCTTTCTTT.

This chain uses TRBV5-8 with TRBJ1-6; D might be TRBD1 (5 bases). The CDR3 sequence is 14 residues long. The germline V gene has CDR1 SGHTS and CDR2 YDEGEE. V was cut by 6 bases and J by 1 base, with 8 bases left in between. CDR3 residues: CASTGISYNSPLHF. The DNA for the CDR3 is TGTGCCAGCACAGGGATATCCTATAATTCACCCCTCCACTTT.

The genes are TRBV6-6 and TRBJ1-4; TRBD1 aligns across 7 bases. Germline V gives CDR1 MNHNY, CDR2 SVGAGI (reference sequence). This CDR3 region has 15 residues. V lost 5 bases, J lost 2 bases, and 5 bases stayed unmatched. The DNA for the CDR3 is TGTGCCAGCAGTACCCACAGGGGTACTAATGAAAAACTGTTTTTT. It yields the protein CASSTHRGTNEKLFF.